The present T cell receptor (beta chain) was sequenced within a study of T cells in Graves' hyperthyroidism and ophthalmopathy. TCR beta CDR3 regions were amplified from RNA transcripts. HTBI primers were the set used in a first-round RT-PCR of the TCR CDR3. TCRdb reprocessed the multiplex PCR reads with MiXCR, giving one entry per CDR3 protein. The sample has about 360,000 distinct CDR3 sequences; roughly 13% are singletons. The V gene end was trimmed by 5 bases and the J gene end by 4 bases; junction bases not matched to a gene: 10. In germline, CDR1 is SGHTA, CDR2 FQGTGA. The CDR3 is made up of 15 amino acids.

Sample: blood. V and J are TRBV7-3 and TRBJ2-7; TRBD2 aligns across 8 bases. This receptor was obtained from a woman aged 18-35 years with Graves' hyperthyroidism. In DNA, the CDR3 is TGTGCCAGCAGCCCGGGAGCGGGCGGGAGGTACGAGCAGTACTTC. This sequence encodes CASSPGAGGRYEQYF.